A selection of T cell receptor beta chains follows, all from one sample in a study of T cells in Graves' hyperthyroidism and ophthalmopathy. TCRdb processed the multiplex PCR reads anew with MiXCR; each CDR3 protein has one entry. The sample has 45,000 to 60,000 distinct CDR3 sequences, 40% to 55% seen once. What was sequenced was blood. These receptors all come from a woman aged 30 to 39 with Graves' ophthalmopathy. Each CDR3 is given with its conserved first and last residue. A D gene is named only where the DNA matches it firmly. Clone sizes are given selectively: once, few, many, or a class where the clone is expanded.

D gene: TRBD1
J gene: TRBJ1-5
V gene: TRBV7-2
clone size: .
CDR3 protein: CASRLRTGTGYQPQHF
CDR3 DNA: TGTGCCAGCAGACTAAGGACCGGGACAGGGTATCAGCCCCAGCATTTT

D gene: .
J gene: TRBJ2-3
V gene: TRBV5-1
clone size: .
CDR3 protein: CASSFIASSTDAQYF
CDR3 DNA: TGCGCCAGCAGCTTTATCGCCAGCAGCACAGATGCGCAGTATTTT

D gene: .
J gene: TRBJ2-1
V gene: TRBV4-1
clone size: .
CDR3 protein: CASSQDGDPGSGNEQFF
CDR3 DNA: TGCGCCAGCAGCCAAGATGGGGACCCGGGTTCAGGTAATGAGCAGTTCTTC

D gene: .
J gene: TRBJ2-1
V gene: TRBV29-1
clone size: many
CDR3 protein: CSVEILGLKSYNEQFF
CDR3 DNA: TGCAGCGTTGAGATTTTGGGGCTCAAAAGCTACAATGAGCAGTTCTTC

D gene: .
J gene: TRBJ2-5
V gene: TRBV6-1
clone size: many
CDR3 protein: CASSGGPGEGTQYF
CDR3 DNA: TGTGCCAGCAGTGGAGGGCCCGGCGAGGGCACCCAGTACTTC

D gene: .
J gene: TRBJ1-2
V gene: TRBV10-2
clone size: few
CDR3 protein: CASSDVLENYGYTF
CDR3 DNA: TGCGCCAGCAGTGATGTGCTCGAGAACTATGGCTACACCTTC

D gene: .
J gene: TRBJ2-5
V gene: TRBV20-1
clone size: .
CDR3 protein: CSAREGAYGGTQYF
CDR3 DNA: TGCAGTGCTAGAGAAGGGGCGTATGGCGGGACCCAGTACTTC

D gene: .
J gene: TRBJ2-1
V gene: TRBV24-1
clone size: .
CDR3 protein: CATSDPMRRGFGEQFF
CDR3 DNA: TGTGCCACCAGTGACCCAATGAGGAGGGGCTTCGGTGAGCAGTTCTTC

D gene: .
J gene: TRBJ2-1
V gene: TRBV10-3
clone size: many
CDR3 protein: CAISDLVGSYNEQFF
CDR3 DNA: TGTGCCATCAGTGACCTTGTAGGATCCTACAATGAGCAGTTCTTC

D gene: .
J gene: TRBJ1-3
V gene: TRBV5-4
clone size: .
CDR3 protein: CASSLMGNDYGYTIYF
CDR3 DNA: TGTGCCAGCAGCTTGATGGGCAACGACTATGGCTACACCATATATTTT

D gene: .
J gene: TRBJ1-5
V gene: TRBV27
clone size: few
CDR3 protein: CASSLIGRREDQPQHF
CDR3 DNA: TGTGCCAGCAGTTTAATAGGGCGGCGGGAGGACCAGCCCCAGCATTTT

D gene: TRBD1
J gene: TRBJ1-3
V gene: TRBV15
clone size: medium-sized
CDR3 protein: CATSGGTGGGNTIYF
CDR3 DNA: TGTGCCACCAGCGGCGGAACAGGGGGCGGAAACACCATATATTTT

D gene: .
J gene: TRBJ1-5
V gene: TRBV29-1
clone size: .
CDR3 protein: CSVESPPLYNEPQHF
CDR3 DNA: TGCAGCGTTGAATCCCCCCCTCTTTACAATGAGCCCCAGCATTTT

D gene: .
J gene: TRBJ1-2
V gene: TRBV19
clone size: .
CDR3 protein: CASSRPGRNTF
CDR3 DNA: TGTGCCAGTAGTCGTCCAGGGAGAAACACCTTC

D gene: .
J gene: TRBJ2-1
V gene: TRBV4-1
clone size: many
CDR3 protein: CASSQDRASVQFF
CDR3 DNA: TGCGCCAGCAGCCAAGATCGGGCCTCCGTGCAGTTCTTC

D gene: .
J gene: TRBJ1-2
V gene: TRBV7-8
clone size: many
CDR3 protein: CASSLGPFGGYGYTF
CDR3 DNA: TGTGCCAGCAGCTTAGGCCCCTTCGGAGGCTATGGCTACACCTTC

D gene: .
J gene: TRBJ2-7
V gene: TRBV7-9
clone size: many
CDR3 protein: CASSSPPNEQYF
CDR3 DNA: TGTGCCAGCAGCTCCCCCCCCAACGAGCAGTACTTC

D gene: TRBD2
J gene: TRBJ2-7
V gene: TRBV4-1
clone size: many
CDR3 protein: CASSQSELAVGSYEQYF
CDR3 DNA: TGCGCCAGCAGCCAATCGGAGCTAGCGGTCGGCTCCTACGAGCAGTACTTC

D gene: .
J gene: TRBJ2-7
V gene: TRBV19
clone size: many
CDR3 protein: CASRVGSQGSYEQYF
CDR3 DNA: TGTGCCAGTAGAGTCGGTTCGCAGGGATCCTACGAGCAGTACTTC

D gene: TRBD2
J gene: TRBJ2-3
V gene: TRBV20-1
clone size: .
CDR3 protein: CSAYPRWASGRTDTQYF
CDR3 DNA: TGCAGTGCTTACCCCCGGTGGGCTAGCGGACGCACAGATACGCAGTATTTT

D gene: TRBD1
J gene: TRBJ2-2
V gene: TRBV19
clone size: .
CDR3 protein: CASSGQGGGELFF
CDR3 DNA: TGTGCCAGTAGTGGACAGGGGGGCGGGGAGCTGTTTTTT

D gene: .
J gene: TRBJ2-1
V gene: TRBV7-3
clone size: .
CDR3 protein: CASSLGARQSF
CDR3 DNA: TGTGCCAGCAGTTTGGGGGCTCGGCAGTCCTTC

D gene: .
J gene: TRBJ2-7
V gene: TRBV15
clone size: medium-sized
CDR3 protein: CATSRDRAASYEQYF
CDR3 DNA: TGTGCCACCAGCAGAGATCGCGCAGCCTCCTACGAGCAGTACTTC

D gene: .
J gene: TRBJ1-1
V gene: TRBV7-9
clone size: many
CDR3 protein: CASSHGRPEGMNTEAFF
CDR3 DNA: TGTGCCAGCAGCCATGGGCGCCCCGAGGGGATGAACACTGAAGCTTTCTTT

D gene: TRBD1
J gene: TRBJ2-2
V gene: TRBV7-2
clone size: many
CDR3 protein: CASSFGTGNTGELFF
CDR3 DNA: TGTGCCAGCAGCTTCGGGACAGGGAACACCGGGGAGCTGTTTTTT

D gene: .
J gene: TRBJ2-3
V gene: TRBV28
clone size: many
CDR3 protein: CASGSLSELYTQYF
CDR3 DNA: TGTGCCAGCGGATCCCTGTCCGAGTTGTATACGCAGTATTTT

D gene: TRBD2
J gene: TRBJ2-2
V gene: TRBV24-1
clone size: .
CDR3 protein: CATSDLGLAGELFF
CDR3 DNA: TGTGCCACCAGTGATTTAGGACTAGCTGGGGAGCTGTTTTTT

D gene: TRBD1
J gene: TRBJ2-7
V gene: TRBV28
clone size: many
CDR3 protein: CASSFPDRYYEQYF
CDR3 DNA: TGTGCCAGCAGTTTCCCGGACAGGTACTACGAGCAGTACTTC

D gene: .
J gene: TRBJ1-6
V gene: TRBV28
clone size: many
CDR3 protein: CASSLAPPGPNSPLHF
CDR3 DNA: TGTGCCAGCAGTTTAGCCCCCCCGGGCCCTAATTCACCCCTCCACTTT

D gene: .
J gene: TRBJ1-1
V gene: TRBV7-3
clone size: many
CDR3 protein: CASSPRGGSPEAFF
CDR3 DNA: TGTGCCAGCAGCCCTCGTGGGGGAAGTCCTGAAGCTTTCTTT

D gene: .
J gene: TRBJ2-2
V gene: TRBV11-2
clone size: .
CDR3 protein: CVSSLSRGVAGELFF
CDR3 DNA: TGTGTCAGCAGCTTGAGCAGGGGAGTGGCCGGGGAGCTGTTTTTT

D gene: TRBD2
J gene: TRBJ2-1
V gene: TRBV10-2
clone size: once
CDR3 protein: CASQDWTSGSSSYNEQFF
CDR3 DNA: TGCGCTAGCCAAGATTGGACTAGTGGTTCAAGCTCCTACAATGAGCAGTTCTTC

D gene: TRBD1
J gene: TRBJ1-2
V gene: TRBV7-3
clone size: many
CDR3 protein: CASSLTGTGVLCYTF
CDR3 DNA: TGTGCCAGCAGCTTAACGGGGACAGGGGTCCTATGCTACACCTTC

D gene: TRBD2
J gene: TRBJ2-1
V gene: TRBV7-2
clone size: .
CDR3 protein: CASRRDYSYNGRFF
CDR3 DNA: TGTGCCAGCAGGCGGGACTACTCCTACAATGGGCGGTTCTTC

D gene: .
J gene: TRBJ2-1
V gene: TRBV25-1
clone size: once
CDR3 protein: CASSAFAALGEQFF
CDR3 DNA: TGTGCCAGCAGCGCCTTTGCGGCTCTGGGGGAGCAGTTCTTC

D gene: .
J gene: TRBJ1-5
V gene: TRBV2
clone size: .
CDR3 protein: CASSGQGRETQHF
CDR3 DNA: TGTGCCAGCAGCGGCCAGGGAAGGGAGACCCAGCATTTT

D gene: TRBD2
J gene: TRBJ2-7
V gene: TRBV2
clone size: .
CDR3 protein: CASSEVPSGRAISYEQYF
CDR3 DNA: TGTGCCAGCAGTGAAGTGCCTAGCGGGAGGGCCATATCATACGAGCAGTACTTC